The 23 T cell receptor beta chains below were found in one sample sequenced in a study of Graves' ophthalmopathy and Graves' hyperthyroidism. RNA transcripts yielded amplified TCR beta CDR3 regions. The first-round RT-PCR employed HTBI primers together with the Qiagen OneStep RT-PCR kit. A multiplex PCR was then performed as the second round. TCRdb processed the multiplex PCR reads anew with MiXCR; each CDR3 protein has one entry. The table includes 210,000 or so distinct CDR3 sequences, around 30% detected once. The material sequenced was peripheral blood. These receptor sequences come from a man in his forties or fifties with Graves' ophthalmopathy.

The gene calls are TRBV30 and TRBJ2-7; a weak D match, TRBD1 (7 bases). Germline-derived CDR1 and CDR2 are GTSNPN and SVGIG (reference sequence). The CDR3 extends over 13 amino acids. The V and J ends lost 0 bases and 7 bases respectively, with 13 bases between them. The CDR3 loop reads CAWSVEGAREQYF. CDR3 DNA: TGTGCCTGGAGTGTGGAGGGGGCGCGGGAGCAGTACTTC.

Ten or more counts support this clonotype. V is TRBV12-3 or TRBV12-4 and J is TRBJ1-5, with D perhaps TRBD1 (5 bases). This CDR3 region has 15 residues. V lost 5 bases and J 0 bases, leaving 11 bases between the germline ends. CDR3 in DNA: TGTGCCAGCAGTCCGACAGTCTATAGCAATCAGCCCCAGCATTTT. It is translated as CASSPTVYSNQPQHF.

This clonotype was recorded only once. This chain connects TRBV6-2 or TRBV6-3 to TRBJ2-7; D might be TRBD2 (6 bases). Germline loops: CDR1 MNHEY, CDR2 SVGEGT. Deletions cut 5 bases from V and 5 bases from J, with 16 bases between. This CDR3 comprises 14 residues. The CDR3 region has the DNA TGTGCCAGCAGTACCGGGGGAGCTGAGGACGAGCAGTACTTC. This translates into CASSTGGAEDEQYF.

This clonotype was found many times. The rearrangement uses TRBV20-1 and TRBJ1-1; unclear D gene. The germline CDR1 and CDR2 sequences are DFQATT and SNEGSKA (reference sequence). This CDR3 contains 15 residues. Deletions cut 3 bases from V and 1 base from J, with 15 bases between. The CDR3 DNA reads as TGCAGTGCTAGTCGGCCCGGGCGGGAGAACACTGAAGCTTTCTTT. Translation gives CSASRPGRENTEAFF.

This clonotype came up once. V usage is TRBV19 and J usage is TRBJ1-5; a possible D gene is TRBD1 (6 bases). The germline V gene encodes CDR1 LNHDA and CDR2 SQIVND (reference sequence). V was trimmed by 7 bases and J by 4 bases, leaving 17 bases between them. This CDR3 has 15 residues. The CDR3 nucleotides are TGTGCCAGTACCCGAAGGGGGGCAACGAATCAGCCCCAGCATTTT. Translating gives CASTRRGATNQPQHF. Based on the CDR3 plus reference TRBV19 and TRBJ1-5, the full variable domain is DGGITQSPKYLFRKEGQNVTLSCEQNLNHDAMYWYRQDPGQGLRLIYYSQIVNDFQKGDIAEGYSVSREKKESFPLTVTSAQKNPTAFYLCASTRRGATNQPQHFGDGTRLSIL.

This clonotype has ten or more counts. The rearrangement joins TRBV2 to TRBJ1-2; maybe TRBD1 (5 bases). This CDR3 has 11 residues. Germline V gene lookup returns CDR1 SNHLY and CDR2 FYNNEI. The V end was cut by 7 bases, the J end by 8 bases, with 11 bases between. For the CDR3, the DNA is TGTGCCAGCAATCTGGGGGTCGGCTACACCTTC. Residues: CASNLGVGYTF.

This clonotype was observed at least ten times. The chain employs TRBV15 and TRBJ1-1, with D perhaps TRBD1 (5 bases). The CDR3 has 15 residues. From germline, CDR1 is LNHNV and CDR2 YYDKDF (reference sequence). The ends were cut back, 3 bases at V and 3 bases at J, with 14 bases in the middle. The CDR3 is CATSSLRQGHTEAFF. In DNA form, the CDR3 reads TGTGCCACCAGCAGCCTCCGGCAGGGCCACACTGAAGCTTTCTTT.

The chain has TRBV6-1 and TRBJ1-5; D unclear. V lost 8 bases and J 2 bases, leaving 10 bases between the germline ends. CDR1 and CDR2 (germline): MNHNS, SASEGT. This CDR3 region has 13 residues. This chain's CDR3 is CASAGFRNQPQHF. CDR3 in DNA: TGTGCCAGCGCCGGATTTCGCAATCAGCCCCAGCATTTT.

In its sample, this clonotype was seen many times. The CDR3 loop reads CASSRGGLGQPQHF. The CDR3 DNA follows: TGTGCCAGCAGCCGGGGGGGTTTGGGGCAGCCCCAGCATTTT. The genes are TRBV7-2 and TRBJ1-5, with D perhaps matching TRBD1 (5 bases). The germline gives CDR1 SGHTA, CDR2 FQGNSA. The CDR3 covers 14 residues. Trimming removed 5 bases from V and 7 bases from J, with 15 bases in between.

This sequence joins TRBV11-1 and TRBJ2-5; 12 nucleotides line up with TRBD1. Losses at the gene ends were 6 bases for V and 7 bases for J; bases not matched to a gene: 9. Germline CDR1 is SGHAT and CDR2 is FQDESV (reference sequence). The CDR3 contains 15 residues. Here the CDR3 reads CASRAGTGGLGTQYF. CDR3 in DNA: TGTGCCAGCAGAGCCGGGACAGGGGGCTTAGGGACCCAGTACTTC.

In its sample, this clonotype was seen many times. This chain uses TRBV7-9 with TRBJ2-7; possibly TRBD1 for D (5 bases). Germline V gives CDR1 SEHNR, CDR2 FQNEAQ (reference sequence). This CDR3 spans 14 amino acids. V gave up 1 base and J gave up 2 bases, with 9 bases separating them. The CDR3 DNA reads TGTGCCAGCAGCTTAGATTACAGGCCCTACGAGCAGTACTTC. Amino acid sequence: CASSLDYRPYEQYF.

This clonotype was recorded at least ten times. J is TRBJ1-2 and V is TRBV29-1, with 11 bases lining up with TRBD1. The CDR3 has 15 residues. Germline assignment: CDR1 SQVTM and CDR2 ANQGSEA. V trimming: 6 bases; J trimming: 8 bases; junction bases outside the gene matches: 14. CDR3 sequence: CSVVHRTGGRGGYTF. The CDR3, as DNA: TGCAGCGTCGTCCATCGGACAGGGGGCCGGGGAGGCTACACCTTC.

This clonotype appeared many times. The rearrangement uses TRBV12-5 and TRBJ2-7; TRBD1 aligns across 9 bases. The CDR3 has 14 residues. V gave up 5 bases and J gave up 5 bases; unmatched junction bases: 7. Germline assignment: CDR1 LGHNT and CDR2 FRNRAP. The CDR3 spells CASGLTGGWNEQYF. CDR3 nucleotides: TGTGCTAGTGGTCTCACAGGGGGCTGGAACGAGCAGTACTTC.

This clonotype showed up many times. The CDR3 reads CASSQDLLAGTGELFF. CDR3 sequence (DNA): TGTGCCAGCAGCCAAGATCTCCTAGCGGGCACCGGGGAGCTGTTTTTT. The chain has TRBV4-2 and TRBJ2-2, with 8 bases matching TRBD2. CDR3 length equals 16 residues. Germline CDR1 is LGHNA and CDR2 is YNFKEQ. J lost 4 bases, V lost 0 bases, and 4 bases had no gene match.

This clonotype was counted many times. V usage is TRBV5-1 and J usage is TRBJ1-1; 8 bases agree with TRBD1. The CDR3 is 14 amino acids. The trim removed 2 bases at V and 7 bases at J, leaving 7 bases unmatched. Germline CDR1 reads SGHRS; CDR2 reads YFSETQ. CDR3 amino acids: CASSFEGTGVEAFF. CDR3 DNA sequence: TGCGCCAGCAGCTTTGAGGGGACAGGCGTTGAAGCTTTCTTT.

There are many counts of this clonotype. The chain employs TRBV9 and TRBJ2-4, with D perhaps matching TRBD2 (5 bases). The germline V gene encodes CDR1 SGDLS and CDR2 YYNGEE. With 0 bases removed from V and 2 bases from J, the gap between germline ends came to 21 bases. This CDR3 has 19 amino acids. The CDR3 protein is CASSVGSRGSRVSKNIQYF. CDR3 bases: TGTGCCAGCAGCGTAGGGTCGCGAGGATCGCGGGTGTCCAAAAACATTCAGTACTTC.

This clonotype has at least ten counts. The gene calls are TRBV7-8 and TRBJ2-2, with TRBD2 matching over 8 bases. CDR1 SGHVS and CDR2 FQNEAQ come from the germline V gene. V trimming: 5 bases; J trimming: 4 bases; junction bases outside the gene matches: 6. This CDR3 has 15 residues. Here the CDR3 DNA reads TGTGCCAGCAGCCCCCTAGCGGGTACCACCGGGGAGCTGTTTTTT. This translates into CASSPLAGTTGELFF.

Ten or more counts support this clonotype. For the CDR3, the DNA is TGCGCCAGCAGCAACACAGGGATGGGTGAAGCTTTCTTT. It specifies CASSNTGMGEAFF. This rearrangement joins TRBV5-1 to TRBJ1-1; D might be TRBD1 (6 bases). The CDR3 contains 13 residues. The ends were cut back, 4 bases at V and 7 bases at J, with 14 bases in the middle. Per the germline V gene, CDR1 is SGHRS and CDR2 is YFSETQ.

This clonotype was recorded at least ten times. This chain joins TRBV30 and TRBJ1-2, with TRBD1 identical over 8 bases. The CDR3 sequence is 14 residues long. J was trimmed by 4 bases and V by 3 bases; bases with no gene match: 7. Germline assignment: CDR1 GTSNPN and CDR2 SVGIG (reference sequence). CDR3 in amino acids: CAWREIDRGYGYTF. In nucleotides, the CDR3 is TGTGCCTGGAGGGAGATAGACAGGGGCTATGGCTACACCTTC.

The gene calls are TRBV6-2 or TRBV6-3 and TRBJ2-7, with D possibly TRBD2 on 5 matching bases. The germline V and J ends were trimmed by 0 bases and 3 bases, with 18 bases remaining between them. This CDR3 comprises 17 residues. Germline V CDR1 and CDR2: MNHEY, SVGEGT. CDR3 amino acids: CASSYSPPYSGSYEQYF. CDR3 sequence (DNA): TGTGCCAGCAGTTACTCGCCCCCTTACTCTGGGAGCTACGAGCAGTACTTC.

This clonotype occurred many times. The gene calls are TRBV19 and TRBJ2-7; the match to TRBD1 covers 10 bases. The trim removed 4 bases at V and 0 bases at J, leaving 6 bases unmatched. The CDR3 spans 16 residues. Germline CDR1 reads LNHDA; CDR2 reads SQIVND (reference sequence). In nucleotides, the CDR3 is TGTGCCAGTAGTACGCGGACAGGGGGTTCCTCCTACGAGCAGTACTTC. As protein: CASSTRTGGSSYEQYF.

This clonotype was counted at least ten times. V gene TRBV19 combines with J gene TRBJ2-7; weak D call: TRBD2 (5 bases). The CDR3 spans 15 residues. Germline CDR1 is LNHDA and CDR2 is SQIVND (reference sequence). The V and J ends lost 1 base and 2 bases respectively, with 12 bases between them. The CDR3 protein is CASSIALAAPYEQYF. CDR3 nucleotides: TGTGCCAGTAGTATAGCTCTAGCAGCCCCCTACGAGCAGTACTTC.

The rearrangement joins TRBV6-1 to TRBJ2-7; 7 nucleotides line up with TRBD1. CDR3 length equals 13 residues. The ends lost 5 bases at V and 7 bases at J; junction bases unmatched: 8. Germline assignment: CDR1 MNHNS and CDR2 SASEGT. DNA of the CDR3: TGTGCCAGCAGTAAGGGGGCCTCGTGGGAGCAGTACTTC. This translates into CASSKGASWEQYF.